This T cell receptor (beta chain) was documented in a study of T cell responses to AZD1222 COVID-19 vaccine. The germline V gene has CDR1 SGHRS and CDR2 YFSETQ. This CDR3 is built from 14 residues. Trimming took 4 bases from V and 0 from J, leaving 9 bases between them. TCRdb keeps only in-frame clones here, not all; method: immunoSEQ multiplex PCR. This table has roughly 130,000 clones, roughly nine tenths appearing once. Sequences were derived from peripheral blood, sampled on day 0 of AZD1222 vaccination. This clonotype was obtained from an adult in good health. This chain connects TRBV5-1 to TRBJ2-3, with unresolved D. DNA for the CDR3: TGCGCCAGCAGCCTCCATAGCAGCACAGATACGCAGTATTTT. Protein: CASSLHSSTDTQYF.